The clone carrying this TCR beta chain was found once. This entry is derived from a study of technical replicates of blood from several donors. The ends were cut back, 1 base at V and 13 bases at J, with 12 bases in the middle. Germline CDR1 SGHDT, CDR2 YYEEEE. CDR3 length equals 12 residues. Assay: immunoSEQ multiplex PCR; the TCRdb copy retains only in-frame clones and omits some. The sample lists approximately 99,000 clones, about 95% occurring once. The TCR was taken from a human donor in good health. The genes are TRBV5-6 and TRBJ2-1; D may be TRBD1 (6 bases). Sequencing was carried out using T cells isolated from PBMCs. This CDR3 is CASSLMQGRQFF. In DNA, the CDR3 is TGTGCCAGCAGCTTGATGCAGGGGAGACAGTTCTTC.